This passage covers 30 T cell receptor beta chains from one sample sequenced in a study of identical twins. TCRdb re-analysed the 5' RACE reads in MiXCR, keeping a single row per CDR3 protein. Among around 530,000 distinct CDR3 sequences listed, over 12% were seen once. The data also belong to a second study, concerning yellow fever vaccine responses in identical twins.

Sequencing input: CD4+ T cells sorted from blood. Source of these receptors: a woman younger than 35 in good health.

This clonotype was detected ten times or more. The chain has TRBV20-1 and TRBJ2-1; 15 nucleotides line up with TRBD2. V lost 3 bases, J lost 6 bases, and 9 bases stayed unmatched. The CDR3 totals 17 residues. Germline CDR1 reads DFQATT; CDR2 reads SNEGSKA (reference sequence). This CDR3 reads CSASGGLAGGLSNEQFF. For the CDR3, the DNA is TGCAGTGCTAGCGGTGGACTAGCGGGAGGGCTCTCCAATGAGCAGTTCTTC.

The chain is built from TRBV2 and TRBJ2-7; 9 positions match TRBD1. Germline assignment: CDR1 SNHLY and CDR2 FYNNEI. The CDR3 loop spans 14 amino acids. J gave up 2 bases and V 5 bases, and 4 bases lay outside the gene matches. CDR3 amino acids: CASSRDREAYEQYV. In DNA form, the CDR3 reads TGTGCCAGCAGTCGGGACAGGGAAGCCTACGAGCAGTACGTC.

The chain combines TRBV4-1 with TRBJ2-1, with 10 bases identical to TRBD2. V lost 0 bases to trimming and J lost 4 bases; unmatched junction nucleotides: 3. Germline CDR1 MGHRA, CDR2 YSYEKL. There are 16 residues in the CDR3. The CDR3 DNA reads TGCGCCAGCAGCCAAGATGCTAGCGGGAGTTACAATGAGCAGTTCTTC. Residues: CASSQDASGSYNEQFF.

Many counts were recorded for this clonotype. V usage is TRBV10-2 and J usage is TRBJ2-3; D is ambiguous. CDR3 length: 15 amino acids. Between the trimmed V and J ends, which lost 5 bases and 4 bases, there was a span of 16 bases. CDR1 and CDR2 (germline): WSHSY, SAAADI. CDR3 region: CASSKDHVQSDTQYF. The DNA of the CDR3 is TGCGCCAGCAGTAAGGACCACGTCCAGTCAGATACGCAGTATTTT.

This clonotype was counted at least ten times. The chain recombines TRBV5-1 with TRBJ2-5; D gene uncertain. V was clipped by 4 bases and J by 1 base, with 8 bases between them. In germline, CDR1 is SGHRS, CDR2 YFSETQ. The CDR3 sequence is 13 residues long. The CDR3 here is CASSLSAQETQYF. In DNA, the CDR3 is TGCGCCAGCAGCCTCTCAGCCCAAGAGACCCAGTACTTC.

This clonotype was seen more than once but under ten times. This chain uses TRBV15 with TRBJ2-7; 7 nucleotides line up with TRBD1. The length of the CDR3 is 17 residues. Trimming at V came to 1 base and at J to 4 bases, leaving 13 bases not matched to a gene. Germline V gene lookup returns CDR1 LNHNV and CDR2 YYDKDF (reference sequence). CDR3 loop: CATSRGPFPGQSYEQYF. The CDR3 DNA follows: TGTGCCACCAGCAGAGGCCCCTTTCCGGGACAGAGTTACGAGCAGTACTTC.

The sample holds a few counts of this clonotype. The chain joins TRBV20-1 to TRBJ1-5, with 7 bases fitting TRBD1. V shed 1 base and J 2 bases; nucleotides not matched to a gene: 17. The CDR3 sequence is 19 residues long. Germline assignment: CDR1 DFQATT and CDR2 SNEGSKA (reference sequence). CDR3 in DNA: TGCAGTGCTAGAGGGAGGACAGGAGGAAAGACCTATGGCAATCAGCCCCAGCATTTT. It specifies CSARGRTGGKTYGNQPQHF.

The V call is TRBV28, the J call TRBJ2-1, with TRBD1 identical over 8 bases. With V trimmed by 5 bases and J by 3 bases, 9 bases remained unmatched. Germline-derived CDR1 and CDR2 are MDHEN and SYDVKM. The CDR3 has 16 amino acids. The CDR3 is CASSPTGTGLYNEQFF. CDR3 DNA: TGTGCCAGCAGTCCGACCGGGACAGGCCTCTACAATGAGCAGTTCTTC.

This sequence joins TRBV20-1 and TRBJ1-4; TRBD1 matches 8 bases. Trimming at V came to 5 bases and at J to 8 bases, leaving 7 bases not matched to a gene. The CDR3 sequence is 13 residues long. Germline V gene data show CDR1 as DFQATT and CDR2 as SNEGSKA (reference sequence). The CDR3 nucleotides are TGCAGTGCTCACACAGACAGGGGCGAAAAACTGTTTTTT. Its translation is CSAHTDRGEKLFF.

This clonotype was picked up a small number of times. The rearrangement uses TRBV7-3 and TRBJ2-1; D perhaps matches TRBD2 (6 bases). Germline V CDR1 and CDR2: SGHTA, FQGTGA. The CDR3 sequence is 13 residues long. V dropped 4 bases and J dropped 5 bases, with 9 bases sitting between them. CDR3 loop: CASSSPGDNEQFF. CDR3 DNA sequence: TGTGCCAGCAGCTCCCCGGGGGACAATGAGCAGTTCTTC.

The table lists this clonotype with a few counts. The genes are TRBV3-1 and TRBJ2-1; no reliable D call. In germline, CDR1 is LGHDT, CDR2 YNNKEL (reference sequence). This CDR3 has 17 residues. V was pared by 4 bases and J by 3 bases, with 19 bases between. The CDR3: CASSPPPGVGNYNEQFF. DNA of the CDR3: TGTGCCAGCAGCCCCCCCCCCGGCGTAGGTAACTACAATGAGCAGTTCTTC.

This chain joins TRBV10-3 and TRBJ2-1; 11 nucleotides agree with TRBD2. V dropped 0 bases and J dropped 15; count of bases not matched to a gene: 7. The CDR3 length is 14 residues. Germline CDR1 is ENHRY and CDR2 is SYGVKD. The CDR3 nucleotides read TGTGCCATCAGTGAGTCGGGTAGCGGGGGGGCTCCGTTCTTC. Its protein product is CAISESGSGGAPFF.

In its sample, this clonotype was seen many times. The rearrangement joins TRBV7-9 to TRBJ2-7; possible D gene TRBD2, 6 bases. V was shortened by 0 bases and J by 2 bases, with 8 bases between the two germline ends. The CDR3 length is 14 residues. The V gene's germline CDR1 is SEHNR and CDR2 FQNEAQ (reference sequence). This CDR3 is CASSLASGAYEQYF. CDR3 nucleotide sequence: TGTGCCAGCAGCTTAGCTAGCGGAGCCTACGAGCAGTACTTC. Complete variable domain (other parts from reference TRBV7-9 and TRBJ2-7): DTGVSQNPRHKITKRGQNVTFRCDPISEHNRLYWYRQTLGQGPEFLTYFQNEAQLEKSRLLSDRFSAERPKGSFSTLEIQRTEQGDSAMYLCASSLASGAYEQYFGPGTRLTVT.

The CDR3 is CASFRTSGSGLLAKNIQYF. The CDR3 DNA follows: TGTGCCAGCTTCCGGACTAGCGGGAGTGGGCTCCTAGCCAAAAACATTCAGTACTTC. The chain recombines TRBV12-3 or TRBV12-4 with TRBJ2-4, with 13 bases lining up with TRBD2. The CDR3 runs 19 residues. V dropped 8 bases and J dropped 0; count of bases not matched to a gene: 13.

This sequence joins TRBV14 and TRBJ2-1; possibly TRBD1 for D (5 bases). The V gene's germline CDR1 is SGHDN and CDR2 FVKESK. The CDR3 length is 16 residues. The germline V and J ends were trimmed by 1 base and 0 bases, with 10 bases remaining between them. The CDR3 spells CASSQGYDSSYNEQFF. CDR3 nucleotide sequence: TGTGCCAGCAGCCAAGGGTATGACAGCTCCTACAATGAGCAGTTCTTC.

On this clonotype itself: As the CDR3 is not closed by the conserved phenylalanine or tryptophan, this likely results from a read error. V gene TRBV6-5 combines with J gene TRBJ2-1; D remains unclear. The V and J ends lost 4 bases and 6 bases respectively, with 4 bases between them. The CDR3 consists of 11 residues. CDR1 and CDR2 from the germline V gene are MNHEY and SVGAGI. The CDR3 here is CASSLGNEQFL. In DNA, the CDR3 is TGTGCCAGCAGTTTAGGCAATGAGCAGTTCCTC.

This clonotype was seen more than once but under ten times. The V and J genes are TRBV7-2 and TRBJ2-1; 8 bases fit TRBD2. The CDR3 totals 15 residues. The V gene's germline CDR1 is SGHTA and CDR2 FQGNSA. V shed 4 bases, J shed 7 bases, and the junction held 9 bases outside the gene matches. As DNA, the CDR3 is TGTGCCAGCAGCTATAGCGGGGCCGCGGGGAATGAGCAGTTCTTC. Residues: CASSYSGAAGNEQFF.

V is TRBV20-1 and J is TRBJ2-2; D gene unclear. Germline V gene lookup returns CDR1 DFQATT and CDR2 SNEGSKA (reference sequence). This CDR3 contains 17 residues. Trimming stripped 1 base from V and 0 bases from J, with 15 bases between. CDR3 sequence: CSARAPGGPANTGELFF. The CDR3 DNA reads TGCAGTGCTAGAGCCCCCGGCGGTCCTGCGAACACCGGGGAGCTGTTTTTT.

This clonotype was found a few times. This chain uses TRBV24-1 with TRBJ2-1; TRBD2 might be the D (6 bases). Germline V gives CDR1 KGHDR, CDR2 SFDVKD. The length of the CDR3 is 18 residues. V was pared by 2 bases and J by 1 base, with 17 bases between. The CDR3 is CATSDSPSRGTSYNEQFF. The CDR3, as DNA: TGTGCCACCAGTGATTCCCCATCGCGGGGTACGTCCTACAATGAGCAGTTCTTC.

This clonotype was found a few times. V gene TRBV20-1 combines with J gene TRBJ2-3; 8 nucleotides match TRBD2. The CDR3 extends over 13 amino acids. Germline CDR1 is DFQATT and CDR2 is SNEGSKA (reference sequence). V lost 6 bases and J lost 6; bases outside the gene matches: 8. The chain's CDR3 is CSAASTSADTQYF. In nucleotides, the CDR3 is TGCAGTGCGGCATCGACTAGCGCGGATACGCAGTATTTT.

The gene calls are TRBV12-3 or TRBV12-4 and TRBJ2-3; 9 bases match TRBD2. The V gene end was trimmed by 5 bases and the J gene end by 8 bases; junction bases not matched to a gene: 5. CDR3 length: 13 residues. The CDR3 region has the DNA TGTGCCAGCAGTCCGCTAGCGGGAAGTACGCAGTATTTT. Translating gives CASSPLAGSTQYF.

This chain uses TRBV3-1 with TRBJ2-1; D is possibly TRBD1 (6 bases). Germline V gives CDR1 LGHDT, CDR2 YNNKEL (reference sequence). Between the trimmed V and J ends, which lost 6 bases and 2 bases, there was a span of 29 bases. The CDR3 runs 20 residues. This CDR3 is CASSKNHQGSGSGAYNEQFF. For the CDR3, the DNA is TGTGCCAGCAGTAAAAATCACCAGGGGTCGGGCTCCGGAGCCTACAATGAGCAGTTCTTC.

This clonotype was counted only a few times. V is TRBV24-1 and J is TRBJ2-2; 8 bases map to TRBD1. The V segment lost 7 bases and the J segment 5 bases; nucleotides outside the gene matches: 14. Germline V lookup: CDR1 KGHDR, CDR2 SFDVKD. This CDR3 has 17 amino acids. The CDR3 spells CATSTGQGLSYTGELFF. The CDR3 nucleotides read TGTGCCACCAGCACCGGACAGGGTTTGAGTTATACCGGGGAGCTGTTTTTT.

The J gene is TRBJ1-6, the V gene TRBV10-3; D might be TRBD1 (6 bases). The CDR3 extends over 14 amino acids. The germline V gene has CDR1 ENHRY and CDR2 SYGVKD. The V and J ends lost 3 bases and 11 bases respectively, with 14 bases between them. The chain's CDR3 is CAISEGVGGAPLHF. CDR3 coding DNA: TGTGCCATCAGTGAAGGGGTAGGGGGGGCACCCCTCCACTTT.

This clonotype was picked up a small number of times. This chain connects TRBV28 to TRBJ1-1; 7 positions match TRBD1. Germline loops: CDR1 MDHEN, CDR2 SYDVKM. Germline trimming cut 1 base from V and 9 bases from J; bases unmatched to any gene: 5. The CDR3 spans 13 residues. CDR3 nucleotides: TGTGCCAGCAGTTTATCAGGGGGAAAGAAAGCTTTCTTT. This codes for CASSLSGGKKAFF.

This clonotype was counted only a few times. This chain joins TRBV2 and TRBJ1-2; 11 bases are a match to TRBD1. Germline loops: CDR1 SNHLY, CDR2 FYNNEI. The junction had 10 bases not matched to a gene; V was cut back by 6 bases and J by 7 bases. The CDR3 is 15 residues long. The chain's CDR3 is CASRPPGQGDGGYTF. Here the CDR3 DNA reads TGTGCCAGCAGACCCCCGGGACAGGGGGACGGTGGCTACACCTTC.

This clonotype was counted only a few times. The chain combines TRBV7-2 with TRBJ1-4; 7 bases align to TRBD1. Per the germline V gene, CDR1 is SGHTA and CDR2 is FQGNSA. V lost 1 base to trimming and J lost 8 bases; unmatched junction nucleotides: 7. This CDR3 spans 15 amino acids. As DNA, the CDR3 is TGTGCCAGCAGCTTAGGCGCAGGGGGTTTGGAAAAACTGTTTTTT. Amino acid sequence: CASSLGAGGLEKLFF.

Here the CDR3 DNA reads TGTGCCAGCAGCCAAAGCGGGAGGGAGTACAATGAGCAGTTCTTC. The encoded protein is CASSQSGREYNEQFF. The gene calls are TRBV6-1 and TRBJ2-1; 10 bases align to TRBD2. V lost 6 bases and J lost 4; bases outside the gene matches: 6. Germline lookup yields CDR1 MNHNS and CDR2 SASEGT. CDR3 length: 15 amino acids.

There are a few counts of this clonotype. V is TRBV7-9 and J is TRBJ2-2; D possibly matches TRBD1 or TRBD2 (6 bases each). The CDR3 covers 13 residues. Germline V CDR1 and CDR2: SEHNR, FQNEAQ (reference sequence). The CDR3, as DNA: TGTGCTGGGGGGCTACCGAACACCGGGGAGCTGTTTTTT. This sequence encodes CAGGLPNTGELFF.

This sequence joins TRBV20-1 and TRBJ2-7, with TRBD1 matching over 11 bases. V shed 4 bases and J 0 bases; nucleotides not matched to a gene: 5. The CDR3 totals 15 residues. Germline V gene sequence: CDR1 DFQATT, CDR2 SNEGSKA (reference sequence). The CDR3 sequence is CSATWDRGSSYEQYF. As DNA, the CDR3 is TGCAGTGCTACTTGGGACAGGGGGAGCTCCTACGAGCAGTACTTC.